What follows are 9 T cell receptor beta chains derived from one specimen sequenced in a study of shared clonotypes between healthy human individuals. TCRdb keeps only in-frame clones here, not all; method: immunoSEQ multiplex PCR. The data contain about 2.4 million clones, approximately 93% of them singletons. Input material: naive CD4+ T cells from PBMCs. Specified subset: CD45RA+ positively selected. These receptors originate from a man between 18 and 35 years old in good health. Some clones in this sample may be carry-over from other donors' samples.

The CDR3, as DNA: TGTGCCAGCAGCTTGGAGGCGGGAGCGGGGGAGACCCAGTACTTC. Encoded protein: CASSLEAGAGETQYF. The V gene is TRBV5-4, the J gene TRBJ2-5; 7 bases agree with TRBD2. Losses at the gene ends were 0 bases for V and 5 bases for J; bases not matched to a gene: 7. The CDR3 is 15 amino acids. In germline, CDR1 is SGHNT, CDR2 YYREEE (reference sequence). Full variable domain (missing parts from reference TRBV5-4 and TRBJ2-5): ETGVTQSPTHLIKTRGQQVTLRCSSQSGHNTVSWYQQALGQGPQFIFQYYREEENGRGNFPPRFSGLQFPNYSSELNVNALELDDSALYLCASSLEAGAGETQYFGPGTRLLVL.

Of note for this clone: Distinct nucleotide sequences in the sample also encode this CDR3. This chain uses TRBV19 with TRBJ1-1; D is unresolved. The CDR3 has 13 residues. Trimming stripped 5 bases from V and 1 base from J, with 8 bases between. CDR1 LNHDA and CDR2 SQIVND come from the germline V gene (reference sequence). The CDR3 bases are TGTGCCAGTAGTCTCCCAGGGAACACTGAAGCTTTCTTT. The encoded protein is CASSLPGNTEAFF.

The CDR3 protein is CASSLWGTGGGGANVLTF. CDR3 sequence (DNA): TGTGCCAGCAGTTTATGGGGGACAGGGGGCGGTGGGGCCAACGTCCTGACTTTC. V and J are TRBV28 and TRBJ2-6; 12 nucleotides match TRBD1. V shed 0 bases and J 3 bases; nucleotides not matched to a gene: 3. This CDR3 contains 18 residues. Germline-derived CDR1 and CDR2 are MDHEN and SYDVKM.

The genes are TRBV5-1 and TRBJ1-1, with D possibly TRBD1 on 5 matching bases. Deletions cut 2 bases from V and 5 bases from J, with 13 bases between. CDR1 SGHRS and CDR2 YFSETQ come from the germline V gene. The CDR3 runs 14 residues. CDR3 region: CASSFSWGDTEAFF. The CDR3 DNA reads as TGCGCCAGCAGCTTCTCATGGGGGGATACTGAAGCTTTCTTT.

The genes are TRBV25-1 and TRBJ2-7; D might be TRBD1 (5 bases). Germline assignment: CDR1 MGHDK and CDR2 SYGVNS. The CDR3 contains 14 residues. The V end lost 6 bases, the J end lost 4 bases, and 16 bases lay between the germline ends. The CDR3 loop is CASRDTGSLYEQYF. The CDR3 DNA reads as TGTGCCAGCAGGGATACAGGATCCTTATACGAGCAGTACTTC.

This chain joins TRBV29-1 and TRBJ2-5; the D gene is possibly TRBD2 (5 bases). Trimming took off 6 bases at V and 3 bases at J, with 23 bases between the two ends. CDR3 length equals 16 residues. Looked up from germline, CDR1 is SQVTM and CDR2 is ANQGSEA. The CDR3 nucleotides read TGCAGCGTATCGATGGGAGTCGCTCGGGGAAAAGAGACCCAGTACTTC. It specifies CSVSMGVARGKETQYF.

The chain couples TRBV28 to TRBJ2-7, with a weak D call TRBD1 (7 bases). Germline-derived CDR1 and CDR2 are MDHEN and SYDVKM. V lost 6 bases and J lost 3, with 12 bases in between. The CDR3 is made up of 13 amino acids. In nucleotides, the CDR3 is TGTGCCAGCAGGCGCGGGACAGACTACGAGCAGTACTTC. This codes for CASRRGTDYEQYF.

This chain uses TRBV9 with TRBJ1-2; TRBD1 is a possible D gene (6 bases). V gave up 2 bases and J gave up 4 bases, with 12 bases separating them. CDR3 length: 14 amino acids. CDR1 is SGDLS and CDR2 is YYNGEE in the germline V gene. CDR3 coding DNA: TGTGCCAGCAGCGTGGGCAGGGGAGGCTATGGCTACACCTTC. This gives the protein CASSVGRGGYGYTF.

The genes are TRBV4-3 and TRBJ2-7; D might be TRBD1 (5 bases). The V end was cut by 2 bases, the J end by 2 bases, with 19 bases between. From germline, CDR1 is LGHNA and CDR2 YSLEER. This CDR3 region has 17 residues. CDR3 DNA: TGCGCCAGCAGCCAAAAGGCATCTGCCGGACAACCCTACGAGCAGTACTTC. As protein: CASSQKASAGQPYEQYF.